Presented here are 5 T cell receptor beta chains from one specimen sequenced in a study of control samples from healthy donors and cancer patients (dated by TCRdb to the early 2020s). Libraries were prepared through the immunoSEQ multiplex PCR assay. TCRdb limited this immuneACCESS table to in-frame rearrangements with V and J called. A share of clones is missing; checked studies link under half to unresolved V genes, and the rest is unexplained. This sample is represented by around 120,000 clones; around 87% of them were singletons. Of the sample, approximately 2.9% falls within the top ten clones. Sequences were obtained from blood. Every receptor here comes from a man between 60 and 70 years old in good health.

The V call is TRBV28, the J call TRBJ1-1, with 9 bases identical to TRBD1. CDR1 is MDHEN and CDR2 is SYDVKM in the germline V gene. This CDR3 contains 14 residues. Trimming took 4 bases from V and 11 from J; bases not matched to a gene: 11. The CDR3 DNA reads TGTGCCAGCAGTTACGGGACAGGGTCGGTGAGGGCTTTCTTT. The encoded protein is CASSYGTGSVRAFF. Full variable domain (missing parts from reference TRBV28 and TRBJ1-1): DVKVTQSSRYLVKRTGEKVFLECVQDMDHENMFWYRQDPGLGLRLIYFSYDVKMKEKGDIPEGYSVSREKKERFSLILESASTNQTSMYLCASSYGTGSVRAFFGQGTRLTVV.

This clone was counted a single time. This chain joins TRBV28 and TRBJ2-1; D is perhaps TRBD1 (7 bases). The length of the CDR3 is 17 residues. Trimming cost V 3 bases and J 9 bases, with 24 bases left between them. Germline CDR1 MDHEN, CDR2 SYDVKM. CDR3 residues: CASSFSDLPGGIGEQFF. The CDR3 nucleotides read TGTGCCAGCAGTTTCAGCGATTTGCCAGGGGGGATAGGTGAGCAGTTCTTC.

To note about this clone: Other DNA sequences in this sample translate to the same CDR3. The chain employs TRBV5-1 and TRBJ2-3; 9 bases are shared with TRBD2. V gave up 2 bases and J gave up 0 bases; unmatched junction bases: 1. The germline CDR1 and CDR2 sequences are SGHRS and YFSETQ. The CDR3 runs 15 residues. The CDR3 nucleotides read TGCGCCAGCAGCTTACTAGCGGGTAGCACAGATACGCAGTATTTT. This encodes CASSLLAGSTDTQYF. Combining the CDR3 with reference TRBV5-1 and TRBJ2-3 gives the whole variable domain KAGVTQTPRYLIKTRGQQVTLSCSPISGHRSVSWYQQTPGQGLQFLFEYFSETQRNKGNFPGRFSGRQFSNSRSEMNVSTLELGDSALYLCASSLLAGSTDTQYFGPGTRLTVL.

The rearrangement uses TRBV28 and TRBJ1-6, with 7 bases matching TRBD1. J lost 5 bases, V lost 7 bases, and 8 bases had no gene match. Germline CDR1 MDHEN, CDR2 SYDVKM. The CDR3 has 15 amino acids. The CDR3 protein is CASTSTGINNSPLHF. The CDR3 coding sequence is TGTGCCAGCACCTCGACAGGGATAAATAATTCACCCCTCCACTTT.

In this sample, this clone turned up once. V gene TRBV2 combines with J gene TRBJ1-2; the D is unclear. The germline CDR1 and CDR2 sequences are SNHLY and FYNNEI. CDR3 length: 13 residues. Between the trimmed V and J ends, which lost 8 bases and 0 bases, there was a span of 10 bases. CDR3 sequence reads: CASAGTANYGYTF. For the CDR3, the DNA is TGTGCCAGCGCGGGCACGGCTAACTATGGCTACACCTTC. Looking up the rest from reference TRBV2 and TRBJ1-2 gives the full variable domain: EPEVTQTPSHQVTQMGQEVILRCVPISNHLYFYWYRQILGQKVEFLVSFYNNEISEKSEIFDDQFSVERPDGSNFTLKIRSTKLEDSAMYFCASAGTANYGYTFGSGTRLTVV.